Following are 7 T cell receptor beta chains from one sample sequenced in a study of T cells in Graves' hyperthyroidism and ophthalmopathy. Amplified TCR beta CDR3 regions derived from RNA transcripts. During a first-round RT-PCR of the TCR CDR3, the HTBI primer set was used. TCRdb re-called the multiplex PCR reads through MiXCR, storing one row per CDR3 protein. The sample lists over 300,000 distinct CDR3 sequences; roughly 13% were seen once. Sequencing was performed on blood. All receptors derive from a woman aged 40 to 50 with Graves' ophthalmopathy.

A few counts support this clonotype. J is TRBJ2-2 and V is TRBV18; no definite D call. Germline CDR1 reads KGHSH; CDR2 reads LQKENI. The CDR3 is made up of 15 amino acids. V lost 1 base and J 10 bases, leaving 16 bases between the germline ends. The CDR3 DNA sequence: TGTGCCAGCTCACCACAGGGCCGAGCACCGTCGGAGCTGTTTTTT. Amino acids: CASSPQGRAPSELFF.

Turning to this clonotype: Mismatch with germline at one junction end may stem from a read error. The CDR3, as DNA: TGTGCCAGCAGCCAAGATCGTAGGTTTCGTCACCTTGACTTC. This sequence encodes CASSQDRRFRHLDF. The chain combines TRBV14 with TRBJ2-5; D gene unclear. Germline V lookup: CDR1 SGHDN, CDR2 FVKESK. The CDR3 covers 14 residues.

This clonotype was counted many times. V usage is TRBV3-1 and J usage is TRBJ1-4; D is uncertain. The CDR3 is 13 amino acids. Looked up from germline, CDR1 is LGHDT and CDR2 is YNNKEL (reference sequence). V lost 6 bases and J lost 5, with 10 bases in between. The CDR3 region has the DNA TGTGCCAGCAGACAGAATTTGAATGAAAAACTGTTTTTT. Its protein product is CASRQNLNEKLFF. Based on the CDR3 plus reference TRBV3-1 and TRBJ1-4, the full variable domain is DTAVSQTPKYLVTQMGNDKSIKCEQNLGHDTMYWYKQDSKKFLKIMFSYNNKELIINETVPNRFSPKSPDKAHLNLHINSLELGDSAVYFCASRQNLNEKLFFGSGTQLSVL.

This clonotype was counted ten times or more. V is TRBV5-1 and J is TRBJ2-2; D is ambiguous. V was shortened by 1 base and J by 2 bases, with 9 bases between the two germline ends. The CDR3 has 15 residues. Per the germline V gene, CDR1 is SGHRS and CDR2 is YFSETQ. CDR3 DNA sequence: TGCGCCAGCAGCTTGATACGGTACAACACCGGGGAGCTGTTTTTT. It encodes CASSLIRYNTGELFF.

This clonotype was seen repeatedly, ten times or more. The V gene is TRBV20-1, the J gene TRBJ2-1; D is perhaps TRBD2 (5 bases). This CDR3 region has 16 residues. Germline lookup yields CDR1 DFQATT and CDR2 SNEGSKA (reference sequence). The V end lost 1 base, the J end lost 5 bases, and 18 bases lay between the germline ends. CDR3 region: CSARVLARLGDNEQFF. In nucleotides, the CDR3 is TGCAGTGCTAGAGTCTTGGCCAGGCTGGGAGACAATGAGCAGTTCTTC.

This clonotype was counted only a few times. This chain uses TRBV2 with TRBJ2-5; D remains ambiguous. The CDR3 has 12 residues. V was clipped by 6 bases and J by 4 bases, with 9 bases between them. In germline, CDR1 is SNHLY, CDR2 FYNNEI. CDR3 loop: CASSRSGETQYF. The CDR3 DNA follows: TGTGCCAGCAGCAGGAGTGGAGAGACCCAGTACTTC. The full variable domain, its missing parts supplied by reference TRBV2 and TRBJ2-5, is EPEVTQTPSHQVTQMGQEVILRCVPISNHLYFYWYRQILGQKVEFLVSFYNNEISEKSEIFDDQFSVERPDGSNFTLKIRSTKLEDSAMYFCASSRSGETQYFGPGTRLLVL.

The rearrangement joins TRBV30 to TRBJ1-5; D is unresolved. The CDR3 runs to 13 residues. Germline assignment: CDR1 GTSNPN and CDR2 SVGIG (reference sequence). Trimming took 2 bases from V and 5 from J, leaving 10 bases between them. The CDR3 coding sequence is TGTGCCTGGAGTTCCGGGGTTCATCAGCCCCAGCATTTT. It encodes CAWSSGVHQPQHF.